Listed below are T cell receptor beta chains from one sample, sequenced in a study of blood T cell repertoires in COVID-19. Only in-frame clones appear in the TCRdb table, and some are missing; sequencing was by immunoSEQ multiplex PCR. Of under 300,000 clones in the sample, roughly nine tenths were seen once. The specimen was peripheral blood. The receptor set was obtained from a woman in her 30s with COVID-19, enrolled during active disease. The CDR3 runs from the conserved cysteine through the conserved F or W. A D gene is named only where the DNA matches it firmly. Size is omitted from some rows. Given values are once, few, many or a class for expanded clones.

v_gene	abundance	j_gene	d_gene	CDR3aa	CDR3nt
TRBV7-8	-	TRBJ2-2	TRBD1	CASSLARRGLGTGELFF	TGTGCCAGCAGCTTAGCGCGCAGGGGGCTTGGGACCGGGGAGCTGTTTTTT
TRBV5-1	-	TRBJ1-5	-	CASSLAGGNQPQHF	TGCGCCAGCAGCTTGGCCGGGGGGAATCAGCCCCAGCATTTT
TRBV19	-	TRBJ2-3	TRBD1	CASLYYPRSLDDRGLCTDTQYF	TGTGCCAGTCTCTATTATCCCCGATCCCTCGACGACAGGGGGCTCTGCACAGATACGCAGTATTTT
TRBV2	-	TRBJ2-7	-	CASSGGYSYEQYF	TGTGCCAGCAGCGGGGGTTACTCCTACGAGCAGTACTTC
TRBV2	-	TRBJ1-2	-	CASRQGTYYGYTF	TGTGCCAGCAGGCAGGGGACCTACTATGGCTACACCTTC
TRBV27	-	TRBJ1-2	-	CASSSGDYDGYTF	TGTGCCAGCAGTTCAGGGGACTATGATGGCTACACCTTC
TRBV5-1	few	TRBJ2-7	TRBD1	CADRGEWQYF	TGCGCGGACAGGGGAGAGTGGCAGTACTTC
TRBV6-2/TRBV6-3	-	TRBJ2-7	-	CASSYSKTGASYEQYF	TGTGCCAGCAGTTACTCAAAGACAGGAGCCTCCTACGAGCAGTACTTC
TRBV5-8	-	TRBJ2-7	-	CASSLGPPYEQYF	TGTGCCAGCAGCTTGGGGCCCCCCTACGAGCAGTACTTC
TRBV7-2	-	TRBJ2-3	-	CASCRGSSTDTQYF	TGTGCCAGCTGTCGGGGGAGCAGCACAGATACGCAGTATTTT
TRBV28	many	TRBJ1-3	-	CASNTATSGNTIYF	TGTGCCAGCAACACAGCTACCTCTGGAAACACCATATATTTT
TRBV5-1	-	TRBJ1-2	-	CASSSTQGSYGYTF	TGCGCCAGCAGCTCAACTCAGGGGAGTTATGGCTACACCTTC
TRBV28	once	TRBJ1-5	-	CASNSDRGSISNQPQHF	TGTGCCAGCAACTCAGATCGGGGAAGCATTAGCAATCAGCCCCAGCATTTT
TRBV23-1	-	TRBJ1-1	-	CASSHNPLGQPNTEAFF	TGCGCCAGCAGTCACAACCCGCTTGGACAGCCGAACACTGAAGCTTTCTTT
TRBV19	-	TRBJ2-1	TRBD2	CASSMGTSGYNEQFF	TGTGCCAGTAGTATGGGGACTAGCGGTTACAATGAGCAGTTCTTC
TRBV7-9	once	TRBJ2-5	-	CASSSRGHLLQETQYF	TGTGCCAGCAGCTCCCGGGGACACCTACTCCAAGAGACCCAGTACTTC
TRBV11-2	-	TRBJ2-3	TRBD2	CASSLAGGGDTQYF	TGTGCCAGCAGTCTAGCGGGCGGGGGAGATACGCAGTATTTT
TRBV24-1	-	TRBJ2-6	TRBD1	CATIDRGWRGANVLTF	TGTGCCACCATCGACAGGGGTTGGAGAGGGGCCAACGTCCTGACTTTC
TRBV20-1	-	TRBJ1-4	-	CSATGSEKLFF	TGCAGTGCAACCGGTAGTGAAAAACTGTTTTTT
TRBV5-5	-	TRBJ1-5	-	CASSLDLRPEGQPQHF	TGTGCCAGCAGCTTGGATCTCAGGCCCGAGGGACAGCCCCAGCATTTT
TRBV4-2	-	TRBJ2-7	TRBD1	CASSLPGQGYEQYF	TGTGCCAGCAGCCTACCGGGACAGGGCTACGAGCAGTACTTC
TRBV9	-	TRBJ2-7	TRBD2	CASSVAVVTGPGGGAPRCYEQYF	TGTGCCAGCAGCGTAGCGGTTGTAACAGGACCGGGCGGGGGGGCCCCCCGTTGCTACGAGCAGTACTTC
TRBV4-1	-	TRBJ1-2	-	CASSQVSGLGGYTF	TGCGCCAGCAGCCAAGTTAGCGGTCTCGGGGGCTACACCTTC
TRBV7-6	-	TRBJ1-6	-	CASSLAGGIQYNSPLHF	TGTGCCAGCAGCTTAGCTGGAGGGATCCAGTATAATTCACCCCTCCACTTT
TRBV2	-	TRBJ1-6	TRBD1	CASSTILRQGSESPLHF	TGTGCCAGCAGTACCATCCTTCGACAGGGGTCTGAATCACCCCTCCACTTT
TRBV7-7	-	TRBJ2-2	-	CASSPGGRINTGELFF	TGTGCCAGCAGCCCCGGCGGGCGGATCAACACCGGGGAGCTGTTTTTT
TRBV5-1	-	TRBJ2-7	-	CASSLGGIRTAYEQYF	TGCGCCAGCAGCTTGGGAGGGATTCGGACCGCCTACGAGCAGTACTTC
TRBV28	-	TRBJ1-5	TRBD1	CASSFGGQGNQPQHF	TGTGCCAGCAGTTTTGGGGGACAGGGGAACCAGCCCCAGCATTTT
TRBV30	-	TRBJ2-5	TRBD1	CAWTAGTGEETQYF	TGTGCCTGGACGGCAGGGACAGGGGAAGAGACCCAGTACTTC
TRBV6-5	-	TRBJ1-2	-	CASKWDSRRDGYTF	TGTGCCAGCAAATGGGACTCCCGTCGGGATGGCTACACCTTC
TRBV3-1/TRBV3-2	-	TRBJ2-1	-	CASSRPGTYNEQFF	TGTGCCAGCAGCCGTCCAGGAACCTACAATGAGCAGTTCTTC
TRBV19	-	TRBJ2-4	-	CASSIGQGGSKNIQYF	TGTGCCAGTAGTATTGGCCAGGGGGGATCCAAAAACATTCAGTACTTC
TRBV9	-	TRBJ1-6	-	CASSVSVGDNSPLHF	TGTGCCAGCAGCGTATCTGTCGGAGATAATTCACCCCTCCACTTT
TRBV5-5	-	TRBJ2-6	-	CASSPEGSGANVLTF	TGTGCCAGCAGCCCCGAGGGTTCTGGGGCCAACGTCCTGACTTTC
TRBV3-1/TRBV3-2	few	TRBJ2-7	TRBD2	CASSPGTSAIEQYF	TGTGCCAGCAGTCCCGGGACTAGCGCGATAGAGCAGTACTTC
TRBV7-2	few	TRBJ1-5	TRBD1	CASSFTGGYSNQPQHF	TGTGCCAGCAGCTTTACAGGGGGTTATAGCAATCAGCCCCAGCATTTT
TRBV27	-	TRBJ2-1	TRBD1	CASRTGYNEQFF	TGTGCCAGCAGGACAGGGTACAATGAGCAGTTCTTC
TRBV11-2	-	TRBJ1-1	-	CASSFFSYREAFF	TGTGCCAGCAGCTTCTTCTCCTACAGGGAAGCTTTCTTT
TRBV12-3/TRBV12-4	once	TRBJ1-6	-	CASSSGMGSPLHF	TGTGCCAGCAGTTCGGGGATGGGGTCACCCCTCCACTTT
TRBV28	-	TRBJ1-1	-	CASSLYGIRLGGNTEAFF	TGTGCCAGCAGCCTCTATGGGATTAGACTCGGAGGAAACACTGAAGCTTTCTTT
TRBV28	-	TRBJ1-1	-	CASTRTPNTEAFF	TGTGCCAGCACAAGAACACCGAACACTGAAGCTTTCTTT
TRBV5-6	once	TRBJ1-2	-	CASSYGQRVSGYTF	TGTGCCAGCAGCTATGGACAGAGGGTCAGTGGCTACACCTTC
TRBV5-4	few	TRBJ2-2	-	CASSLSRGTGELFF	TGTGCCAGCAGCTTGAGTAGGGGCACCGGGGAGCTGTTTTTT
TRBV27	-	TRBJ2-7	-	CASSDRSGRDEQYF	TGTGCCAGCAGCGACAGGAGTGGGAGGGACGAGCAGTACTTC
TRBV12-5	-	TRBJ1-5	TRBD1	CASGLVTGGLRGAQHF	TGTGCTAGTGGTTTGGTCACAGGGGGCCTACGGGGGGCCCAGCATTTT
TRBV27	-	TRBJ2-7	-	CASSLRQTYEQYF	TGTGCCAGCAGTTTACGACAGACCTACGAGCAGTACTTC
TRBV4-1	-	TRBJ2-7	TRBD2	CASSQGRLAGREQYF	TGCGCCAGCAGCCAGGGGAGACTAGCTGGGCGCGAGCAGTACTTC
TRBV15	-	TRBJ1-2	TRBD1	CATSSTGSYGYTF	TGTGCCACCAGCTCGACAGGGAGCTATGGCTACACCTTC
TRBV5-1	-	TRBJ1-1	TRBD1	CASSQGDRDNTEAFF	TGCGCCAGCAGCCAAGGGGACAGGGATAACACTGAAGCTTTCTTT
TRBV3-1/TRBV3-2	-	TRBJ1-5	-	CASSQVGQDPTDF	TGTGCCAGCAGCCAAGTGGGGCAGGACCCAACGGATTTT
TRBV5-1	few	TRBJ2-7	TRBD2	CASSLAGGSYEQYF	TGCGCCAGCAGCTTGGCGGGGGGCTCCTACGAGCAGTACTTC
TRBV5-1	-	TRBJ2-7	-	CASTLGSGANSYEQYF	TGCGCCAGCACCCTAGGTTCAGGGGCTAACTCCTACGAGCAGTACTTC